Listed here are 23 T cell receptor beta chains from one sample, sequenced in a study of blood T cell repertoires in COVID-19. Method: immunoSEQ multiplex PCR; TCRdb's copy keeps in-frame clones and lacks some. The sample holds 200,000 to 250,000 clones, roughly 88% seen once. The sample taken for sequencing was PBMCs or T cells enriched from blood (not recorded which). These receptors all come from a woman aged 25 to 45 who had been exposed to COVID-19.

As to this clone: Other DNA sequences from this sample encode an identical CDR3 as well. This chain uses TRBV2 with TRBJ2-2; no firm D call. The CDR3 covers 14 residues. Trimming shortened V by 1 base and J by 1 base, and 4 bases separated the two germline ends. Germline CDR1 SNHLY, CDR2 FYNNEI. CDR3 nucleotides: TGTGCCAGCAGTGAAGTTCGGAACACCGGGGAGCTGTTTTTT. It translates to CASSEVRNTGELFF. Together with reference TRBV2 and TRBJ2-2, the CDR3 gives the full variable domain: EPEVTQTPSHQVTQMGQEVILRCVPISNHLYFYWYRQILGQKVEFLVSFYNNEISEKSEIFDDQFSVERPDGSNFTLKIRSTKLEDSAMYFCASSEVRNTGELFFGEGSRLTVL.

V gene TRBV3-1 (or the pseudogene TRBV3-2) combines with J gene TRBJ2-7; 10 bases match TRBD1. Germline V lookup: CDR1 LGHDT, CDR2 YNNKEL (reference sequence). The CDR3 loop spans 15 amino acids. Losses at the gene ends were 4 bases for V and 5 bases for J; bases not matched to a gene: 8. In DNA, the CDR3 is TGTGCCAGCAGCCCAGGGGGGACAGGGGCGCACGAGCAGTACTTC. It translates to CASSPGGTGAHEQYF.

The J gene is TRBJ2-7, the V gene TRBV4-1; 13 bases fit TRBD2. Per germline, CDR1 MGHRA and CDR2 YSYEKL. V shed 4 bases and J 6 bases; nucleotides not matched to a gene: 3. The CDR3 sequence is 14 residues long. The CDR3 here is CASSRLAGGSEQYF. In DNA, the CDR3 is TGCGCCAGCAGCCGACTAGCGGGAGGAAGCGAGCAGTACTTC.

The chain uses TRBV28 and TRBJ2-1, with D perhaps TRBD2 (5 bases). The CDR3 covers 16 residues. The V gene's germline CDR1 is MDHEN and CDR2 SYDVKM. Trimming stripped 3 bases from V and 4 bases from J, with 16 bases between. CDR3 residues: CASSFWELVDYNEQFF. CDR3 in DNA: TGTGCCAGCAGTTTTTGGGAACTAGTCGATTACAATGAGCAGTTCTTC. The entire variable domain, with the rest obtained from reference TRBV28 and TRBJ2-1, is as follows: DVKVTQSSRYLVKRTGEKVFLECVQDMDHENMFWYRQDPGLGLRLIYFSYDVKMKEKGDIPEGYSVSREKKERFSLILESASTNQTSMYLCASSFWELVDYNEQFFGPGTRLTVL.

The V call is TRBV4-2, the J call TRBJ2-6; possibly TRBD1 for D (6 bases). Germline V lookup: CDR1 LGHNA, CDR2 YNFKEQ. With 1 base removed from V and 0 bases from J, the gap between germline ends came to 16 bases. This CDR3 spans 19 amino acids. CDR3 in amino acids: CASSQVRQALHSGANVLTF. The CDR3 region has the DNA TGTGCCAGCAGCCAAGTCAGACAGGCCCTACACTCTGGGGCCAACGTCCTGACTTTC.

The chain is built from TRBV6-1 and TRBJ1-5, with D possibly TRBD1 on 6 matching bases. Trimming stripped 1 base from V and 6 bases from J, with 10 bases between. This CDR3 contains 14 residues. In germline, CDR1 is MNHNS, CDR2 SASEGT. In DNA form, the CDR3 reads TGTGCCAGCAGTGAAGGGGCAGGGGCTCAGCCCCAGCATTTT. It encodes CASSEGAGAQPQHF.

V gene TRBV19 combines with J gene TRBJ2-7; tentatively, D is TRBD2 (5 bases). V dropped 3 bases and J dropped 6 bases, with 12 bases sitting between them. The CDR3 is made up of 13 amino acids. CDR1 LNHDA and CDR2 SQIVND come from the germline V gene (reference sequence). This CDR3 reads CASSIEIASEQYF. The DNA of the CDR3 is TGTGCCAGTAGTATCGAGATAGCGAGCGAGCAGTACTTC. Combining the CDR3 with reference TRBV19 and TRBJ2-7 gives the whole variable domain DGGITQSPKYLFRKEGQNVTLSCEQNLNHDAMYWYRQDPGQGLRLIYYSQIVNDFQKGDIAEGYSVSREKKESFPLTVTSAQKNPTAFYLCASSIEIASEQYFGPGTRLTVT.

This rearrangement joins TRBV5-1 to TRBJ2-3; D not resolved. The germline V and J ends were trimmed by 4 bases and 2 bases, with 11 bases remaining between them. Germline-derived CDR1 and CDR2 are SGHRS and YFSETQ. The CDR3 totals 14 residues. The DNA of the CDR3 is TGCGCCAGCAGCCTAGGCCATGTCACAGATACGCAGTATTTT. It specifies CASSLGHVTDTQYF.

This clone was counted once. The rearrangement links TRBV10-3 to TRBJ2-7; TRBD2 agrees at 7 bases. The CDR3 sequence is 16 residues long. Germline CDR1 and CDR2: ENHRY and SYGVKD. Trimming at V came to 0 bases and at J to 2 bases, leaving 7 bases not matched to a gene. CDR3 DNA: TGTGCCATCAGTGAGTCTGGGGAGCGGGACCCCTACGAGCAGTACTTC. It yields the protein CAISESGERDPYEQYF.

The rearrangement uses TRBV7-8 and TRBJ2-3, with TRBD2 matching 14 bases. CDR1 is SGHVS, CDR2 FQNEAQ, per germline. V was pared by 3 bases and J by 1 base, with 0 bases of the junction left unmatched. This CDR3 comprises 16 residues. CDR3 sequence: CASSLGLAGGTDTQYF. CDR3 sequence (DNA): TGTGCCAGCAGCTTGGGACTAGCGGGAGGCACAGATACGCAGTATTTT.

The V call is TRBV19, the J call TRBJ2-3, with 7 nucleotides matching TRBD2. The CDR3 totals 14 residues. The germline CDR1 and CDR2 sequences are LNHDA and SQIVND (reference sequence). The V and J ends lost 4 bases and 0 bases, in that order; junction bases with no gene match: 1. CDR3 DNA: TGTGCCAGTAGTAGACTAGCTAGCACAGATACGCAGTATTTT. This gives the protein CASSRLASTDTQYF.

The chain carries TRBV19 and TRBJ1-5; possible D gene TRBD1, 5 bases. The germline V gene encodes CDR1 LNHDA and CDR2 SQIVND (reference sequence). Trimming removed 6 bases at V and 7 bases at J, with 16 bases between. The CDR3 has 14 residues. CDR3 DNA: TGTGCCAGTAGGACTGGGGGGGTGGAGCAGCCCCAGCATTTT. It codes for CASRTGGVEQPQHF.

This clone is a singleton in its sample. DNA of the CDR3: TGTGCCAGCAGCTTTCAGCGAGGGTCGACGCCTGAAGCTTTCTTT. Its protein product is CASSFQRGSTPEAFF. This chain connects TRBV5-6 to TRBJ1-1; no reliable D call. With 2 bases removed from V and 6 bases from J, the gap between germline ends came to 17 bases. The CDR3 length is 15 residues. Germline V gives CDR1 SGHDT, CDR2 YYEEEE.

The V gene is TRBV10-1, the J gene TRBJ2-1, with TRBD2 identical over 16 bases. This CDR3 spans 19 amino acids. V lost 1 base, J lost 7 bases, and 10 bases stayed unmatched. Per germline, CDR1 WNHNN and CDR2 SYGVQD (reference sequence). This CDR3 is CASSELTGTSGRGWNEQFF. For the CDR3, the DNA is TGCGCCAGCAGTGAGTTAACCGGGACTAGCGGGAGGGGTTGGAATGAGCAGTTCTTC.

This clone has a single count. The rearrangement uses TRBV9 and TRBJ2-2; tentatively, D is TRBD2 (6 bases). Looked up from germline, CDR1 is SGDLS and CDR2 is YYNGEE. Deletions cut 3 bases from V and 6 bases from J, with 15 bases between. The CDR3 is 15 amino acids. CDR3 DNA sequence: TGTGCCAGCAGCGACGACGGGAGCTGGGCCGGGGAGCTGTTTTTT. Translated: CASSDDGSWAGELFF. Variable domain in full (rest from reference TRBV9 and TRBJ2-2): DSGVTQTPKHLITATGQRVTLRCSPRSGDLSVYWYQQSLDQGLQFLIQYYNGEERAKGNILERFSAQQFPDLHSELNLSSLELGDSALYFCASSDDGSWAGELFFGEGSRLTVL.

J is TRBJ2-5 and V is TRBV7-8, with a tentative D call TRBD2 (6 bases). Germline V CDR1 and CDR2: SGHVS, FQNEAQ. Trimming removed 7 bases from V and 2 bases from J, with 11 bases in between. CDR3 length: 13 residues. DNA for the CDR3: TGTGCCAGCACCTGGGGGGTTCAAGAGACCCAGTACTTC. Amino acids: CASTWGVQETQYF.

The J gene is TRBJ1-2, the V gene TRBV27; 7 bases align to TRBD1. The CDR3 runs to 14 residues. CDR1 is MNHEY, CDR2 SMNVEV, per germline (reference sequence). V gave up 4 bases and J gave up 7 bases; unmatched junction bases: 9. In DNA form, the CDR3 reads TGTGCCAGCAGTTCATACGACAGGGCGTCTGGCTACACCTTC. Protein sequence: CASSSYDRASGYTF.

The chain couples TRBV6-5 to TRBJ2-5, with 7 positions matching TRBD1. Trimming removed 0 bases from V and 4 bases from J; junction bases left unmatched: 5. The CDR3 consists of 15 residues. Germline-derived CDR1 and CDR2 are MNHEY and SVGAGI. The CDR3 loop is CASSYSQGVSETQYF. The CDR3 coding sequence is TGTGCCAGCAGTTACTCGCAGGGGGTGTCAGAGACCCAGTACTTC.

This sequence joins TRBV5-6 and TRBJ2-1, with 14 bases identical to TRBD2. Germline V gene data show CDR1 as SGHDT and CDR2 as YYEEEE. The trim removed 2 bases at V and 8 bases at J, leaving 6 bases unmatched. The CDR3 has 16 residues. The CDR3 DNA reads TGTGCCAGCAGCTTTGGACTAGCGGGAGGAGCCGATGAGCAGTTCTTC. Translated, it gives CASSFGLAGGADEQFF.

V usage is TRBV5-1 and J usage is TRBJ2-7; D not resolved. Germline V gene sequence: CDR1 SGHRS, CDR2 YFSETQ. The V end lost 0 bases, the J end lost 2 bases, and 9 bases lay between the germline ends. The CDR3 is 14 residues long. Here the CDR3 DNA reads TGCGCCAGCAGCTTGGAGACAAAGACCTACGAGCAGTACTTC. It encodes CASSLETKTYEQYF.

The J gene is TRBJ1-2, the V gene TRBV5-4; maybe TRBD1 (6 bases). This CDR3 has 16 residues. Trimming pared 4 bases from V and 4 bases from J, leaving 20 bases between. CDR1 SGHNT and CDR2 YYREEE come from the germline V gene (reference sequence). CDR3 protein: CASSPGQLRSTYGYTF. The CDR3 DNA reads TGTGCCAGCAGCCCGGGACAACTAAGGTCGACCTATGGCTACACCTTC.

The genes are TRBV7-9 and TRBJ2-1; 9 nucleotides agree with TRBD1. The CDR3 has 15 amino acids. Per the germline V gene, CDR1 is SEHNR and CDR2 is FQNEAQ (reference sequence). V lost 3 bases and J lost 1; bases outside the gene matches: 1. Written as DNA, the CDR3 is TGTGCCAGCAGCTTTGGGACAGGGTCCTACAATGAGCAGTTCTTC. Amino acid sequence: CASSFGTGSYNEQFF.

This clone was seen a few times. This sequence joins TRBV5-5 and TRBJ1-6; tentative D call: TRBD1 (6 bases). CDR3 length: 16 residues. Trimming shortened V by 1 base and J by 7 bases, and 15 bases separated the two germline ends. Looked up from germline, CDR1 is SGHKS and CDR2 is YYEKEE (reference sequence). DNA of the CDR3: TGTGCCAGCAGCTTGAAGATGGACAGACTAAATTCACCCCTCCACTTT. It codes for CASSLKMDRLNSPLHF.